This TCR beta chain was found in a study of blood T cell repertoires in COVID-19. Study at large: The analysed material was cDNA or gDNA that came from T cells, B-cell-depleted T cells, or PBMCs.

How the authors handled the data: Counts of nucleated cells, estimated from reference gene primer amplification, were obtained. The repertoire was sequenced with immunoSEQ multiplex PCR; TCRdb's copy has only in-frame clones and lacks some. That table gives V, J and clone size, and the DNA gave D and trimming. The sample shows roughly 180,000 clones, 83% of them seen only once. Recruitment covered about 25 US areas and drew participants whose ages spanned roughly 18 to 100 years. The study assigned cohorts using participant-reported clinical history. This TCR derives from a woman between 50 and 59 years old who had recovered from COVID-19. The sequencing input was PBMCs or T cells enriched from blood (not recorded which).

CDR3 nucleotides: TGTGCCAGCAGTTTGGGGAGGGTGGGAAAACTGTTTTTT. Protein sequence: CASSLGRVGKLFF. This chain joins TRBV12-3 or TRBV12-4 and TRBJ1-4; D gene unclear. This CDR3 comprises 13 residues. The V and J ends lost 3 bases and 10 bases respectively, with 12 bases between them.